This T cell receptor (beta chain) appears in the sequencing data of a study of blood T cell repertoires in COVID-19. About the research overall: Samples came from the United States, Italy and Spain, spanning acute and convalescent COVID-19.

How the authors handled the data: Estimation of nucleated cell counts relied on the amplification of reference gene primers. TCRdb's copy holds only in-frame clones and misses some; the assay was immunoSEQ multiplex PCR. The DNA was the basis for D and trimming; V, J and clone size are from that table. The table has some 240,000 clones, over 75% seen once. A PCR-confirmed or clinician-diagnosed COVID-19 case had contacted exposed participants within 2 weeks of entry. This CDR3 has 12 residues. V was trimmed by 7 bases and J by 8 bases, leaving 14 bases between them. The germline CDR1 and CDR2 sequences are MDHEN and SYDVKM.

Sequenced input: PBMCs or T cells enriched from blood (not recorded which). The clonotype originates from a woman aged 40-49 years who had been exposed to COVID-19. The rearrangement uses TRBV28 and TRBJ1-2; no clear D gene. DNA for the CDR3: TGTGCCAGCATCAGTTTGTCGAAGGGCTACACCTTC. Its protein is CASISLSKGYTF.